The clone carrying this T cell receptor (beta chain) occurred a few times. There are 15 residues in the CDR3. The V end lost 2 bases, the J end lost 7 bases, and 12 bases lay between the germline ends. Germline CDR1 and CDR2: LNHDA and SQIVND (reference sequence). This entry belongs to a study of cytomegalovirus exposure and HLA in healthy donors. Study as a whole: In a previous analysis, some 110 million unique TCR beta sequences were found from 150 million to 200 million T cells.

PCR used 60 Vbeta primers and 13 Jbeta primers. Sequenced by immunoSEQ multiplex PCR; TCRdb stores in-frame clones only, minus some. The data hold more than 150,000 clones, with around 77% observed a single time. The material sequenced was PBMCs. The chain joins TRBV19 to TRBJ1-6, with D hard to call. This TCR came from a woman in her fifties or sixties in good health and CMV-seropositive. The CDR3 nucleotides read TGTGCCAGTAGTATAAGTGCTCGGGGAAATTCACCCCTCCACTTT. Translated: CASSISARGNSPLHF.